This TCR beta chain derives from a study of Ad26.COV2.S vaccination and SARS-CoV-2 variants. Study conclusions and caveats: Substantial breadth in spike-specific CD8+ and CD4+ T cell responses was reportedly seen after vaccination.

Treatment reported: over 15 received Ad26.COV2.S at low or high dose, single or two shots; several received placebo; per-sample allocation not given. Day 63 after the first injection of vaccine or placebo was the sampling time. Vaccine was an Ad26 vector expressing Wuhan-strain SARS-CoV-2 spike. The protocol was immunoSEQ multiplex PCR, while the TCRdb copy is restricted to in-frame clones and leaves out a portion. The table includes about 420,000 clones, approximately 90% detected once. Concerning this clone: Its matching antigen is unknown.

This CDR3 region has 15 residues. Per germline, CDR1 SGHAT and CDR2 FQNNGV. Trimming removed 2 bases from V and 0 bases from J, with 11 bases in between. V usage is TRBV11-2 and J usage is TRBJ2-7, with D perhaps TRBD1 (5 bases). The sample in question was peripheral blood, obtained in a trial of Ad26.COV2.S vaccine versus placebo. The receptor's source is a person between 18 and 60 years old who received the Ad26.COV2.S COVID-19 vaccine or a placebo. The CDR3 protein is CASSLSRGPSYEQYF. DNA of the CDR3: TGTGCCAGCAGCTTATCTAGGGGCCCCTCCTACGAGCAGTACTTC.